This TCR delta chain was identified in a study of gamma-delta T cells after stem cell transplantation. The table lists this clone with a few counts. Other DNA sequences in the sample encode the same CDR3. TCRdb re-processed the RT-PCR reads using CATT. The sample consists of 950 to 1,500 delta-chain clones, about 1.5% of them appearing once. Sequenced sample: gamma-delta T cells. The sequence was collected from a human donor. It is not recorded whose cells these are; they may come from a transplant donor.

The CDR3 coding sequence is TGTGCCTGTGACCCGTTGGGGGATAAAAACGGTAAACTCATCTTT. It is translated as CACDPLGDKNGKLIF. This chain connects TRDV2 to TRDJ1, with TRDD3 matching over 9 bases. Germline V gene data show CDR1 as GEAIGNYY and CDR2 as EKD. This CDR3 comprises 15 residues. The junction had 11 bases not matched to a gene; V was cut back by 3 bases and J by 7 bases.